The 10 T cell receptor beta chains presented below share a single source sample, sequenced in a study of cytotoxic CD8 clonotypes in ibrutinib-treated CLL. Profiling relied on immunoSEQ multiplex PCR, and the TCRdb table lists in-frame clones only, not all of them. The repertoire consists of more than 150,000 clones, with around 72% occurring once and the leading ten covering over 10%. The material sequenced was PBMCs, taken after 24 months of ibrutinib treatment. The receptor source for this set is a human donor with chronic lymphocytic leukemia.

This clone occurred many times. The genes are TRBV4-2 and TRBJ1-5, with 9 positions matching TRBD1. The germline V gene encodes CDR1 LGHNA and CDR2 YNFKEQ. The CDR3 sequence is 15 residues long. V was pared by 3 bases and J by 7 bases, with 7 bases of the junction left unmatched. CDR3 nucleotide sequence: TGTGCCAGCAGCCAGATACAGGGGGCCAGCCAGCCCCAGCATTTT. Its protein product is CASSQIQGASQPQHF.

The chain joins TRBV28 to TRBJ2-1; D is undetermined. Between the trimmed V and J ends, which lost 5 bases and 9 bases, there was a span of 11 bases. The CDR3 consists of 12 residues. CDR1 and CDR2 from the germline V gene are MDHEN and SYDVKM. CDR3 region: CASSRSLGEQFF. CDR3 bases: TGTGCCAGCAGTCGTAGCCTTGGTGAGCAGTTCTTC.

The gene calls are TRBV2 and TRBJ1-5; TRBD1 is a possible D gene (5 bases). Germline V CDR1 and CDR2: SNHLY, FYNNEI. The V and J ends lost 0 bases and 7 bases respectively, with 16 bases between them. The length of the CDR3 is 16 residues. CDR3 DNA sequence: TGTGCCAGCAGTGAAGCGCGTAGGGGAGGAGTACAGCCCCAGCATTTT. It yields the protein CASSEARRGGVQPQHF.

This rearrangement joins TRBV10-3 to TRBJ1-2; D is uncertain. This CDR3 contains 15 residues. CDR1 is ENHRY, CDR2 SYGVKD, per germline. Trimming shortened V by 4 bases and J by 4 bases, and 16 bases separated the two germline ends. The CDR3 DNA reads as TGTGCCATCAGTGTAGCAGTAGATACTTCCTATGGCTACACCTTC. Translation: CAISVAVDTSYGYTF.

Points on this clone: The same CDR3 is also encoded by other DNA sequences in this sample. The chain uses TRBV11-2 and TRBJ2-7; 7 bases are shared with TRBD2. This CDR3 comprises 15 residues. Germline CDR1 reads SGHAT; CDR2 reads FQNNGV. V shed 1 base and J 5 bases; nucleotides not matched to a gene: 8. In nucleotides, the CDR3 is TGTGCCAGCAGCTTAGCCCTGGCGGGAGTAAACGAGCAGTACTTC. It is translated as CASSLALAGVNEQYF.

The chain joins TRBV14 to TRBJ2-2; D is ambiguous. This CDR3 contains 14 residues. Germline CDR1 reads SGHDN; CDR2 reads FVKESK. Deletions cut 1 base from V and 4 bases from J, with 7 bases between. Here the CDR3 reads CASSQVIGTGELFF. CDR3 nucleotides: TGTGCCAGCAGCCAAGTCATCGGCACCGGGGAGCTGTTTTTT. Full variable domain (outside the CDR3, taken from reference TRBV14 and TRBJ2-2): EAGVTQFPSHSVIEKGQTVTLRCDPISGHDNLYWYRRVMGKEIKFLLHFVKESKQDESGMPNNRFLAERTGGTYSTLKVQPAELEDSGVYFCASSQVIGTGELFFGEGSRLTVL.

The rearrangement links TRBV2 to TRBJ2-5; no reliable D call. Germline V CDR1 and CDR2: SNHLY, FYNNEI. This CDR3 spans 13 amino acids. CDR3 coding DNA: TGTGCGGGAAGGCAGGCTACCCAAGAGACCCAGTACTTC. Translation gives CAGRQATQETQYF.

The chain uses TRBV5-6 and TRBJ1-5; 7 bases map to TRBD1. The V gene end was trimmed by 4 bases and the J gene end by 0 bases; junction bases not matched to a gene: 10. Germline-derived CDR1 and CDR2 are SGHDT and YYEEEE. This CDR3 has 17 residues. CDR3 DNA: TGTGCCAGCAGCATATGGGACAGATATTATAGCAATCAGCCCCAGCATTTT. Amino acids: CASSIWDRYYSNQPQHF.

The chain combines TRBV15 with TRBJ2-5, with D uncertain. This CDR3 is built from 12 residues. Germline assignment: CDR1 LNHNV and CDR2 YYDKDF (reference sequence). Deletions cut 1 base from V and 4 bases from J, with 4 bases between. For the CDR3, the DNA is TGTGCCACCAGCAGAGCTGTAGAGACCCAGTACTTC. Its protein product is CATSRAVETQYF.

The J gene is TRBJ2-3, the V gene TRBV25-1; D is perhaps TRBD2 (7 bases). Germline V lookup: CDR1 MGHDK, CDR2 SYGVNS. CDR3 size: 18 residues. V dropped 0 bases and J dropped 2 bases, with 18 bases sitting between them. The CDR3 DNA is TGTGCCAGCAGTGAATATGAGATTAGGGGGGGGGCCACAGATACGCAGTATTTT. Translated: CASSEYEIRGGATDTQYF.